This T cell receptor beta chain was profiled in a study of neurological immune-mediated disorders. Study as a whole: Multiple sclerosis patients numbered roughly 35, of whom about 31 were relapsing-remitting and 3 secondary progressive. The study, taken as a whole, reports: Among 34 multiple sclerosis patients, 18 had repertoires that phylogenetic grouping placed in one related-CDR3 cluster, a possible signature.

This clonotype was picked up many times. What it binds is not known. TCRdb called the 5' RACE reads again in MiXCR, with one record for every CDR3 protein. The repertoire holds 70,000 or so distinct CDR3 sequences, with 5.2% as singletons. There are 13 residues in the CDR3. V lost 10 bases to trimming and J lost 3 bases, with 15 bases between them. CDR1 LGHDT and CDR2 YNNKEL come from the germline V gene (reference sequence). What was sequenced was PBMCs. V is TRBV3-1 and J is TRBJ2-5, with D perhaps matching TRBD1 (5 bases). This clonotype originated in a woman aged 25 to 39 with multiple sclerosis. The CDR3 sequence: CATRQSVEETQYF. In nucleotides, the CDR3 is TGTGCCACCCGACAGTCCGTCGAAGAGACCCAGTACTTC.